The sequence of this T cell receptor beta chain was determined in a study of T cell responses to AZD1222 COVID-19 vaccine (dated by TCRdb to 2020 to 2023). About the full investigation: AZD1222 recipients given second doses at about 4 weeks or at about 12 weeks were pooled, since spike-specific TCR depth and breadth were not found to differ between the two schedules. TCR sequencing covered roughly 230 trial participants: about 210 given two doses of AZD1222 and about 26 given two doses of MenACWY control vaccine. Trial participants were enrolled into age subgroups of 18-55, 56-69 and 70-plus years, which contained around 140, 26 and 57 TCR-sequenced participants, respectively.

Counted from cysteine to phenylalanine, this CDR3 has 18 amino acids. Just CDR3 DNA is preserved here, 54 bases in frame from base 1. The CDR1 and CDR2 encoded by the germline V gene (reference sequence) are LGHDT and YNNKEL. Germline trimming: 0 bases from V, 2 bases from J; junction bases outside gene matches: 11. Broad study findings and their caveats: Reportedly, close to half of the unique spike-specific TCRs recognized epitopes lying outside the regions that are mutated in the B.1.351 and B.1.1.7 variants. A significant rise in spike-specific TCR breadth and depth was observed after two AZD1222 doses relative to day 0 and relative to MenACWY recipients. The 56-69-year group was small, and its depth increase did not reach significance, likely because of low power. Because no day 14 peak-response samples were available, repertoires were characterized only after the peak T cell response. The vaccine-associated CD4 TCRs covered the entire spike protein, and the dominant responses fell in regions 160-218 and 743-854. Conclusions about previously exposed vaccinees were limited because only six or seven AZD1222 recipients were SARS-CoV-2 seropositive at baseline. Participants were mostly white British, with more females than males. The authors suggested clonal diversity may have been underestimated.

The CDR3 regions of human TCRbeta chains were analyzed by immunosequencing. Processing in the source paper ran as follows. Repertoire TCRs were matched against a reference library of SARS-CoV-2-specific TCRs generated with the MIRA antigen-specificity platform. Breadth was defined as the fraction of unique TCRs that were SARS-CoV-2-associated, and depth was defined as the fraction of total T cells that were SARS-CoV-2-associated. Using the MIRA data, each spike-specific TCR was mapped to the spike region that the TCR reacts to and placed in a CD4 or CD8 class. Log10-transformed breadth and depth values were compared by one-way ANOVA with Sidak's multiple comparisons tests. TCRdb took this table from immuneACCESS and kept in-frame rearrangements with V and J called. Such tables lack part of the clones; where checked against another copy, unresolved V genes explain under half of the gap, and the rest is unexplained. V, J and clone size were drawn from that table, and D and trimming were deduced from the DNA. In this sample the table shows about 54,000 clones, about 90% of which occur a single time. The top ten constitute about 3.9% of the sample.

A note on this clone: It lacks a known antigen. Base qualities are missing; no much larger clone stands one base away.

This specimen's time point label, per the study, means: baseline before first vaccination. The vaccinee samples were drawn from two UK trials, COV001 and COV002, one of which was a single-blind randomized controlled phase 2/3 trial testing AZD1222 (ChAdOx1 nCoV-19) in healthy adults. For TCRbeta chain sequencing, PBMC samples from trial participants were taken at day 0 and at day 28 after the second dose. The sequences come from peripheral blood, collected on day 0 of AZD1222 vaccination. The receptor was isolated from an adult in good health. The V gene is TRBV3-1 (or the pseudogene TRBV3-2) and the J gene is TRBJ2-3; 7 central bases correspond to TRBD2. The DNA sequence is given as TGTGCCAGCAGCCAAGATCCCCTTTTCGGGGGGTTCACAGATACGCAGTATTTT. This is translated as CASSQDPLFGGFTDTQYF.